This paragraph reports one T cell receptor beta chain. The data stem from a study of blood T cell repertoires in COVID-19. This CDR3 spans 18 amino acids. The V segment lost 6 bases and the J segment 0 bases; nucleotides outside the gene matches: 15. CDR1 is ENHRY and CDR2 is SYGVKD in the germline V gene. In the original analysis: Amplified reference gene primers provided the basis for estimating nucleated cell counts. Profiling relied on immunoSEQ multiplex PCR, and the TCRdb table lists in-frame clones only, not all of them. The V and J calls and the clone size are those of that table, but D and trimming were determined from the DNA. The data hold more than 60,000 clones, with about four fifths observed a single time.

Specimen: peripheral blood. This clonotype was sampled from a man aged 45-65 years with COVID-19, enrolled during active disease. The chain is built from TRBV10-3 and TRBJ2-3; 7 positions match TRBD2. The CDR3 DNA follows: TGTGCCATCAGGATCTTAGACGGGGGGATATCTAGCACAGATACGCAGTATTTT. Amino acids: CAIRILDGGISSTDTQYF.